Listed below are T cell receptor beta chains from one sample, sequenced in a study of shared clonotypes between healthy human individuals. Data came from immunoSEQ multiplex PCR; TCRdb stores just in-frame clones and leaves some out. The sample records approximately 350,000 clones, less than 85% being singletons. Specimen: memory CD4+ T cells sorted from blood. These receptors all come from a man aged 25 to 45 in good health. CDR3s include the opening cysteine and the closing phenylalanine or tryptophan. D genes are given only for firm matches. Size is stated for part of the rows, as once, few or many counts, or as a class when the clone is expanded.

V	size	J	D	CDR3	DNA
TRBV5-8	NA	TRBJ2-5	TRBD1	CASLGQGRTQYF	TGTGCCAGCTTAGGACAGGGGAGGACCCAGTACTTC
TRBV7-9	NA	TRBJ1-2	NA	CASSFMGDRGGYTF	TGTGCCAGCAGCTTTATGGGGGACCGCGGTGGCTACACCTTC
TRBV30	NA	TRBJ1-5	NA	CAWSDSINQPQHF	TGTGCCTGGAGCGACAGTATCAATCAGCCCCAGCATTTT
TRBV5-5	NA	TRBJ2-5	TRBD2	CASSVRLAGVGETQYF	TGTGCCAGCAGCGTAAGACTAGCGGGAGTGGGAGAGACCCAGTACTTC
TRBV4-2	NA	TRBJ2-3	TRBD2	CASSQDRGGRDTQYF	TGTGCCAGCAGCCAAGATCGCGGGGGGCGAGATACGCAGTATTTT
TRBV28	NA	TRBJ1-4	TRBD1	CASSKTGTVNEKLFF	TGTGCCAGCAGCAAAACCGGGACAGTAAACGAAAAACTGTTTTTT
TRBV6-1	NA	TRBJ2-7	TRBD2	CASFLIAGGPVEQYF	TGTGCCAGTTTCTTAATAGCGGGAGGGCCTGTCGAGCAGTACTTC
TRBV28	NA	TRBJ1-5	NA	CASSPPGAGQPQHF	TGTGCCAGCAGTCCTCCAGGGGCCGGGCAGCCCCAGCATTTT
TRBV9	NA	TRBJ2-3	NA	CASSVGGVRVTDTQYF	TGTGCCAGCAGCGTAGGAGGGGTCAGAGTCACAGATACGCAGTATTTT
TRBV6-6	NA	TRBJ2-6	NA	CASSPDMAGANVLTF	TGTGCCAGCAGCCCAGACATGGCTGGGGCCAACGTCCTGACTTTC
TRBV21-1	NA	TRBJ2-7	NA	CASSSYLAGAGEQYF	TGTGCCAGCAGCTCATATCTAGCGGGAGCAGGCGAGCAGTACTTC
TRBV10-1	NA	TRBJ2-2	TRBD1	CASRALTGAGELFF	TGCGCCAGCAGGGCCCTGACAGGGGCCGGGGAGCTGTTTTTT
TRBV9	NA	TRBJ2-2	NA	CASNPGGGPAGELFF	TGTGCCAGCAACCCCGGCGGGGGCCCTGCCGGGGAGCTGTTTTTT
TRBV11-2	NA	TRBJ1-2	TRBD1	CASSSRDRALGGGYTF	TGTGCCAGCAGCTCCCGGGACAGGGCCCTCGGGGGTGGCTACACCTTC
TRBV30	many	TRBJ2-1	TRBD2	CAWSVRLAGGKNNEQFF	TGTGCCTGGAGTGTTCGGCTAGCGGGAGGGAAAAACAATGAGCAGTTCTTC
TRBV7-9	NA	TRBJ2-7	NA	CASSLSAYEQYF	TGTGCCAGCAGCCTATCAGCCTACGAGCAGTACTTC
TRBV5-1	NA	TRBJ1-1	TRBD1	CASSWTGGFDTEAFF	TGCGCCAGCAGCTGGACAGGGGGCTTCGACACTGAAGCTTTCTTT
TRBV9	NA	TRBJ2-2	NA	CASSEKGVGELFF	TGTGCCAGCAGCGAGAAGGGGGTAGGGGAGCTGTTTTTT
TRBV19	NA	TRBJ1-2	NA	CASSIANGPGYTF	TGTGCCAGTAGTATTGCCAATGGGCCGGGCTACACCTTC
TRBV19	NA	TRBJ2-1	TRBD2	CASSIAGWTRVYNEQFF	TGTGCCAGTAGTATAGCGGGATGGACTAGGGTGTACAATGAGCAGTTCTTC
TRBV10-1	NA	TRBJ1-1	NA	CASSGNRVLTEAFF	TGCGCCAGCAGTGGAAACAGGGTTTTGACTGAAGCTTTCTTT
TRBV6-1	once	TRBJ2-7	TRBD1	CASSETQGDYEQYF	TGTGCCAGCAGTGAAACCCAGGGGGACTACGAGCAGTACTTC
TRBV9	NA	TRBJ1-4	NA	CASSPRRVATNEKLFF	TGTGCCAGCAGCCCTCGGCGGGTTGCAACTAATGAAAAACTGTTTTTT
TRBV11-2	NA	TRBJ2-1	NA	CASSPDNEQFF	TGTGCCAGCAGCCCTGATAATGAGCAGTTCTTC
TRBV7-9	few	TRBJ1-1	TRBD1	CASSFTGGAGTEAFF	TGTGCCAGCAGCTTTACAGGGGGCGCGGGCACTGAAGCTTTCTTT
TRBV5-1	NA	TRBJ1-5	NA	CASSLDGRSSQHF	TGCGCCAGCAGTTTGGACGGGAGGTCGTCCCAGCATTTT
TRBV28	NA	TRBJ2-1	TRBD2	CASSAPASGLSYNEQFF	TGTGCCAGCAGTGCCCCTGCTAGCGGCCTCTCCTACAATGAGCAGTTCTTC
TRBV11-2	many	TRBJ2-3	TRBD2	CASHRGGPTDTQYF	TGTGCCAGCCACCGGGGGGGTCCCACAGATACGCAGTATTTT
TRBV28	many	TRBJ1-2	TRBD1	CASRDRGTLYGYTF	TGTGCCAGCAGAGACAGGGGAACTCTCTATGGCTACACCTTC
TRBV19	many	TRBJ1-1	NA	CASTNGGSTEAFF	TGTGCCAGTACCAATGGGGGAAGCACTGAAGCTTTCTTT
TRBV27	NA	TRBJ2-3	NA	CASSFHTADTQYF	TGTGCCAGCAGTTTTCACACGGCAGATACGCAGTATTTT
TRBV10-3	NA	TRBJ1-2	NA	CAIRDLTGAGYTF	TGTGCCATCAGGGACTTGACAGGCGCGGGCTACACCTTC
TRBV14	NA	TRBJ2-1	NA	CASSQVSRIGAAEQFF	TGTGCCAGCAGCCAAGTATCACGGATTGGGGCGGCTGAGCAGTTCTTC
TRBV5-8	NA	TRBJ2-7	TRBD1	CASSNRQGAYEQYF	TGTGCCAGCAGCAACCGACAGGGCGCCTACGAGCAGTACTTC
TRBV15	NA	TRBJ2-3	NA	CATSHGADTQYF	TGTGCCACCAGCCACGGGGCAGATACGCAGTATTTT
TRBV2	NA	TRBJ2-2	NA	CASSVAGELFF	TGTGCCAGCAGTGTAGCCGGGGAGCTGTTTTTT
TRBV30	few	TRBJ2-7	NA	CAWSLTRLYEQYF	TGTGCCTGGAGTTTGACTAGACTCTACGAGCAGTACTTC
TRBV5-5	NA	TRBJ1-5	TRBD1	CASSSTGGMGQPQHF	TGTGCCAGCAGCTCCACAGGGGGCATGGGTCAGCCCCAGCATTTT
TRBV7-9	NA	TRBJ1-5	NA	CASSYRGGDGNQPQHF	TGTGCCAGCAGCTACCGGGGGGGTGATGGCAATCAGCCCCAGCATTTT
TRBV2	NA	TRBJ1-5	TRBD1	CASSATGGWGSNQPQHF	TGTGCCAGCAGTGCTACAGGGGGCTGGGGTAGCAATCAGCCCCAGCATTTT
TRBV7-2	few	TRBJ2-7	NA	CASSLGTIFEQYF	TGTGCCAGCAGCTTAGGTACTATCTTCGAGCAGTACTTC
TRBV6-1	NA	TRBJ2-1	TRBD1	CASNRGLYNEQFF	TGTGCCAGCAACAGGGGGCTATACAATGAGCAGTTCTTC
TRBV18	few	TRBJ2-7	NA	CASSPAGRLGSDF	TGTGCCAGCTCACCGGCGGGCAGGTTAGGTTCGGACTTC
TRBV5-4	NA	TRBJ2-7	NA	CASSAIGADEQYF	TGTGCCAGCAGCGCGATCGGGGCCGACGAGCAGTACTTC
TRBV28	NA	TRBJ2-5	NA	CASRQESGTQYF	TGTGCCAGCAGACAGGAATCAGGGACCCAGTACTTC
TRBV28	NA	TRBJ1-1	TRBD1	CATQQGANTEAFF	TGTGCCACCCAACAGGGGGCGAACACTGAAGCTTTCTTT
TRBV27	NA	TRBJ2-7	TRBD2	CASSYRGGTSGSGSYEQYF	TGTGCCAGCAGTTACAGGGGAGGGACTAGCGGGAGCGGCTCCTACGAGCAGTACTTC
TRBV19	NA	TRBJ2-5	NA	CASTFRDQETQYF	TGTGCCAGTACCTTCCGGGATCAAGAGACCCAGTACTTC
TRBV10-2	few	TRBJ2-7	TRBD2	CASRPRDRTSGSPMYEQYF	TGCGCCAGCAGACCAAGGGATAGGACTAGCGGGAGCCCCATGTACGAGCAGTACTTC
TRBV27	NA	TRBJ1-1	NA	CASSLGSPNLEAFF	TGTGCCAGCAGTTTAGGATCTCCGAACCTTGAAGCTTTCTTT
TRBV9	NA	TRBJ1-3	NA	CASSVLGGEAGNTIYF	TGTGCCAGCAGCGTCCTCGGAGGGGAGGCTGGAAACACCATATATTTT
TRBV2	few	TRBJ2-1	TRBD2	CASSETGREEFF	TGTGCCAGCAGTGAGACGGGGCGGGAGGAGTTCTTC
TRBV7-9	NA	TRBJ2-1	NA	CASSLVSEQFF	TGTGCCAGCAGCTTAGTCAGTGAGCAGTTCTTC
TRBV7-9	NA	TRBJ2-1	NA	CASSLALAGSYNEQFF	TGTGCCAGCAGCTTAGCGCTAGCCGGCTCCTACAATGAGCAGTTCTTC